The present T cell receptor beta chain was sequenced within a study of response to subunit inactivated influenza vaccine. The V end lost 1 base, the J end lost 3 bases, and 7 bases lay between the germline ends. The V gene's germline CDR1 is SGHAT and CDR2 FQDESV (reference sequence). The CDR3 consists of 14 residues. TCRdb re-called the RT-PCR reads through MiXCR, storing one row per CDR3 protein. Of a few hundred thousand distinct CDR3 sequences listed, about 20% were seen once; the top ten hold 10% to 13%. The chain employs TRBV11-1 and TRBJ2-1; possibly TRBD1 for D (6 bases). The sequence was obtained from a man in his fifties or sixties who received an inactivated influenza vaccine. The starting material was PBMCs from blood, obtained approximately 22 months after vaccination. CDR3 region: CASSLDRDYNEQFF. CDR3 bases: TGTGCCAGCAGCTTAGACAGGGACTACAATGAGCAGTTCTTC.